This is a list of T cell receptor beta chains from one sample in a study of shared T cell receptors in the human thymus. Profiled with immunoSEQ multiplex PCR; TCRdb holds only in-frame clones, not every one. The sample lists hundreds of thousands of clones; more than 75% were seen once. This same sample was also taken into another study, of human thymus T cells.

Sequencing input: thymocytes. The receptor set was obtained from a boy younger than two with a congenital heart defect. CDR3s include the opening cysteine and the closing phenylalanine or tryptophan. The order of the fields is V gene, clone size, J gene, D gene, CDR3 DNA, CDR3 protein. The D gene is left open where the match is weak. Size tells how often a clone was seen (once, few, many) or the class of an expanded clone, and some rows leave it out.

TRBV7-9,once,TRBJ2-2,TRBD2,TGTGCCAGCAGCCCCGGGACTAGCGGGACGAACACCGGGGAGCTGTTTTTT,CASSPGTSGTNTGELFF
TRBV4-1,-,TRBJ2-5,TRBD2,TGCGCCAGCAGCCAAGGGAGCATCCCGGGACTTCCAGGGACTAGCGGGAGAGAGACCCAGTACTTC,CASSQGSIPGLPGTSGRETQYF
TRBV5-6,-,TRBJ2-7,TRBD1,TGTGCCAGCAGCGGAGGGACAGGGGGCCTTACTACGTACGAGCAGTACTTC,CASSGGTGGLTTYEQYF
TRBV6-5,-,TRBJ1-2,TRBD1,TGTGCCAGCAGTTACAGGGAGACAGGGGGCAACAGCGGCTACACCTTC,CASSYRETGGNSGYTF
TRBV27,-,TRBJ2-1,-,TGTGCCAGCAGTTTATGGGGGCCCTTAGCGTTGAGCTCCTACAATGAGCAGTTCTTC,CASSLWGPLALSSYNEQFF
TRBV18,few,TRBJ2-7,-,TGTGCCAGCTCACCCAAAACAGCGGTCGAGCAGTACTTC,CASSPKTAVEQYF
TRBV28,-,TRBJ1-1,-,TGTGCCAGCAGTTTTGGCGGAGACCCTGTCATTGTTACTGAAGCTTTCTTT,CASSFGGDPVIVTEAFF
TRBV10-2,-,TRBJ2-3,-,TGCGCCAGCAGTGAGGTCAGGGGCATTAGCACAGATACGCAGTATTTT,CASSEVRGISTDTQYF
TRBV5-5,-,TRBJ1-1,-,TGTGCCACCACGGGGACACCCTCGAACACTGAAGCTTTCTTT,CATTGTPSNTEAFF
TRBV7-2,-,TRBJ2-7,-,TGTGCCAGCAGCTTAGTCGGGGGACTTCGAAACCAAACCGACTACGAGCAGTACTTC,CASSLVGGLRNQTDYEQYF
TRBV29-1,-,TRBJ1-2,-,TGCAGCGTTGGACAGAACTATGGCTACACCTTC,CSVGQNYGYTF
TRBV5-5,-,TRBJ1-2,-,TGTGCCAGCAGTTTCAACAGAAACGGCTACACCTTC,CASSFNRNGYTF
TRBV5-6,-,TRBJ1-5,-,TGTGCCAGCAGCTTGTACCAGGGGCCGTTAAATCAGCCCCAGCATTTT,CASSLYQGPLNQPQHF
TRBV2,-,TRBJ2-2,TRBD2,TGTGCCAGCAGCGCGTTAGCGGGGCGCGACCAACGCAGCGGGGAGCTGTTTTTT,CASSALAGRDQRSGELFF
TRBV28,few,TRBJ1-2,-,TGTGCCAGCAGCCTTCGGAACTATGGCTACACCTTC,CASSLRNYGYTF
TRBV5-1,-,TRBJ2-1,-,TGCGCCAGCAGCTTGGCCTCAGGGTTCAATGAGCAGTTCTTC,CASSLASGFNEQFF
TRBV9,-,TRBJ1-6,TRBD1,TGTGCCAGCAGCGCAAAGACAGGGGGCCTTTACTCACCCCTCCACTTT,CASSAKTGGLYSPLHF
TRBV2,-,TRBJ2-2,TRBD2,TGTGCCAGCGAACTAGCGGAACAAACCGGGGAGCTGTTTTTT,CASELAEQTGELFF
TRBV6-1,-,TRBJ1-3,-,TGTGCCAGCAGATCCCCCGACACATCTGGAAACACCATATATTTT,CASRSPDTSGNTIYF
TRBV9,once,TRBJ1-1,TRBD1,TGTGCCAGCAGCGTAGTCTCTGGACAGGGGGCCATGAACACTGAAGCTTTCTTT,CASSVVSGQGAMNTEAFF
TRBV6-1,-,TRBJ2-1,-,TGTGCCACCACAGCAAGACAGAGCTTTAACAATGAGCAGTTCTTC,CATTARQSFNNEQFF
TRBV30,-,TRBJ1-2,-,TGTGCCTGGAGTGTACGTCCCAGGGGTATCGATGGCTACACCTTC,CAWSVRPRGIDGYTF
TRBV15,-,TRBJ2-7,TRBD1,TGTGCCACCAGCAGAGGGGACAGGCAATACGAGCAGTACTTC,CATSRGDRQYEQYF
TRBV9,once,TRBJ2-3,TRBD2,TGTGCCAGCAGCGTAGGGACTAGCGGGACCGTCACAGATACGCAGTATTTT,CASSVGTSGTVTDTQYF
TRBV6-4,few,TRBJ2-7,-,TGTGCCAGCAGCGTCAATTCTACCCTGAGCTCCTACGAGCAGTACTTC,CASSVNSTLSSYEQYF
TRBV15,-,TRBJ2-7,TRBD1,TGTGCCACCAGCAAATATTTCTGGGACAGGGATATTAGCCCATTCATGAGGGAGCAGTACTTC,CATSKYFWDRDISPFMREQYF
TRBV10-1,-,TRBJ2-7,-,TGCGCCAGCGGTCCTTCCCGAAAACACTACGAGCAGTACTTC,CASGPSRKHYEQYF
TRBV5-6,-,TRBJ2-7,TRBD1,TGTGCCAGCAGGCGTAGGGACAGGGGGGACGAGCAGTACTTC,CASRRRDRGDEQYF
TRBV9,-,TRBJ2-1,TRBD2,TGTGCCAGCAGCGTAGTGGGGGTAGCGGGAGCCAATGAGCAGTTCTTC,CASSVVGVAGANEQFF
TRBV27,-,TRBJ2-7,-,TGTGCCAGCAGTCCCGGGTGGGGCATGTGCGAGCAGTACTTC,CASSPGWGMCEQYF
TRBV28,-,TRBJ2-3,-,TGTGCCAGCAGTTTCGCTGCGGGGAGCACAGATACGCAGTATTTT,CASSFAAGSTDTQYF
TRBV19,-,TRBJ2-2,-,TGTGCCAGTAGTATATATTCTGGACATGACACCGGGGAGCTGTTTTTT,CASSIYSGHDTGELFF
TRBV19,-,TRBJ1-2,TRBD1,TGTGCCAGTAGCCCACAGGGGGTCCCTAACTATGGCTACACCTTC,CASSPQGVPNYGYTF
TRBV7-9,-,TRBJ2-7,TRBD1,TGTGCCAGCAGCTTATCAGGGGACAGGGCCTCCTACGAGCAGTACTTC,CASSLSGDRASYEQYF
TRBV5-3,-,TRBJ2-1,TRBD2,TGTGCCGACGGGAGCGGGACTCCTTCCTACAATGAGCAGTTCTTC,CADGSGTPSYNEQFF
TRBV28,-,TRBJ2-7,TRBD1,TGTGCCAGCAGTATCGGGACAGGAGCCTACGAGCAGTACTTC,CASSIGTGAYEQYF
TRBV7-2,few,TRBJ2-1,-,TGTGCCAGCAGCACAGGGAATGAGCAGTTCTTC,CASSTGNEQFF
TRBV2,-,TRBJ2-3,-,TGTGCCAGCAGAGACTCGAGGGATACGCAGTATTTT,CASRDSRDTQYF
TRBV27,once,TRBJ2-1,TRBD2,TGTGCCAGCAGTTTTACTAGCGGGAGAAATGAGCAGTTCTTC,CASSFTSGRNEQFF
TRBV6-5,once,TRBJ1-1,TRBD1,TGTGCCACGCGGGGACAGCATATACTGAACACTGAAGCTTTCTTT,CATRGQHILNTEAFF
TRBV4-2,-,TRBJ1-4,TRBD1,TGTGCCAGCAGCCAACGGTCCCGGGACAGGGGAGAGACTAATGAAAAACTGTTTTTT,CASSQRSRDRGETNEKLFF
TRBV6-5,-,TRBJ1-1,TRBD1,TGTGCCAGCAGTTACTCCCACAGGGGGCCAAACACTGAAGCTTTCTTT,CASSYSHRGPNTEAFF
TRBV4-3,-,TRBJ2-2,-,TGCGCCAGCAGCCAAGAATGGATCGGACTGGGCGCCGGGGAGCTGTTTTTT,CASSQEWIGLGAGELFF
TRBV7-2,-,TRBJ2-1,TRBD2,TGTGCCAGCAGCTGTCAAGCGGGGGGACCCACTAACGGGCTCTTC,CASSCQAGGPTNGLF
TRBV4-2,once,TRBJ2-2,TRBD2,TGTGCCAGCAGCCAGGGCCGACTAGCGGGGGCGAACACCGGGGAGCTGTTTTTT,CASSQGRLAGANTGELFF
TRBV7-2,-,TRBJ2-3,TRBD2,TGTGCCAGCAGCCCAGAGGCCACTAGCGGGGAGCTTAGCACAGATACGCAGTATTTT,CASSPEATSGELSTDTQYF
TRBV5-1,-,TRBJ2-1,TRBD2,TGCGCCAGCAGCTTGGCCAGGTTGCGGGGGGGCAACAATGAGCAGTTCTTC,CASSLARLRGGNNEQFF
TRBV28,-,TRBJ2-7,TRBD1,TGTGCCAGCAAGGACAGGGTGTACGAGCAGTACTTC,CASKDRVYEQYF